The subject of this entry is one TCR beta chain. The data stem from a study of blood T cell repertoires in COVID-19. The germline V gene has CDR1 MDHEN and CDR2 SYDVKM. The ends lost 6 bases at V and 4 bases at J; junction bases unmatched: 11. This CDR3 has 15 amino acids. Method: immunoSEQ multiplex PCR; TCRdb's copy keeps in-frame clones and lacks some. The data show roughly 96,000 clones, with 82% seen just once and about 20% held by the top ten. Sequenced material: peripheral blood. The chain joins TRBV28 to TRBJ1-1, with 7 nucleotides matching TRBD1. The clonotype originates from a man aged 80 or over with acute or convalescent COVID-19. This CDR3 is CASRLRGPSFTEAFF. The CDR3 DNA reads TGTGCCAGCAGACTAAGGGGGCCATCGTTCACTGAAGCTTTCTTT.